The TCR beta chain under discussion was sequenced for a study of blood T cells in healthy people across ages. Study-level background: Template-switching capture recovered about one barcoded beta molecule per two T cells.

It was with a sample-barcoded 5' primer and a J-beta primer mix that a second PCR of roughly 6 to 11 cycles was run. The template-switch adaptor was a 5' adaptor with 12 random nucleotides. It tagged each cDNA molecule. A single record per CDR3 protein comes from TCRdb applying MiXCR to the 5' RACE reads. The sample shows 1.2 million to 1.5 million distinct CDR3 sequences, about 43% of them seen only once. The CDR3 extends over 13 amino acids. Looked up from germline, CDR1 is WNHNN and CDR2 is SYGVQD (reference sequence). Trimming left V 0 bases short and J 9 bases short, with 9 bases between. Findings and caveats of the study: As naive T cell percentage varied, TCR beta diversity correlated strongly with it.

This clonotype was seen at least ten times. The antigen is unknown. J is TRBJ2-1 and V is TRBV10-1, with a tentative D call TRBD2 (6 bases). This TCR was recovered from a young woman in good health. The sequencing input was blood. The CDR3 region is CASSESGGFEQFF. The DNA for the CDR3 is TGCGCCAGCAGTGAGTCGGGAGGATTTGAGCAGTTCTTC.